This is a list of T cell receptor beta chains from one sample in a study of vaccination and CD4 T cells after COVID-19. Antigen specificity for these receptors is unknown. TCRdb reanalysed the PCR reads using MiXCR and keeps one entry per CDR3 protein. The repertoire consists of approximately 21,000 distinct CDR3 sequences, with about 52% occurring once and the leading ten covering 7.4%. The sample comprised CD4+ T cells from blood, cultured in vitro. The receptor set was obtained from a human donor who had recovered from COVID-19. The CDR3 runs from the conserved cysteine through the conserved F or W. Fields, in order: V gene, clone size, J gene, D gene, CDR3 DNA, CDR3 protein. A D gene is named only where the DNA matches it firmly. Size values are once, few and many counts, or a class for expanded clones, and some rows have none.

TRBV7-8,NA,TRBJ1-1,NA,TGTGCCAGCAGCATGGACGGGAACACTGAAGCTTTCTTT,CASSMDGNTEAFF
TRBV20-1,few,TRBJ1-1,NA,TGCAGTGCTAGAGGGGCGGGGGGCGCGGTTGGGAACACTGAAGCTTTCTTT,CSARGAGGAVGNTEAFF
TRBV6-2/TRBV6-3,NA,TRBJ1-1,TRBD1,TGTGCCAGCAGTCCCCCGACAGGGAGCACTGAAGCTTTCTTT,CASSPPTGSTEAFF
TRBV28,NA,TRBJ2-2,TRBD1,TGTGCCAGCAGCCCCCTGGGACAGGGCGCGAACACCGGGGAGCTGTTTTTT,CASSPLGQGANTGELFF
TRBV19,few,TRBJ1-5,NA,TGTGCCAGTAGTATTGAGGTAGGACAGCCCCAGCATTTT,CASSIEVGQPQHF
TRBV19,few,TRBJ1-1,NA,TGTGCCAGTAGCGTTTTAGGAGCGAACACTGAAGCTTTCTTT,CASSVLGANTEAFF
TRBV18,NA,TRBJ1-2,TRBD1,TGTGCCAGCTCACCCGGGACAGAAAGCTATGGCTACACCTTC,CASSPGTESYGYTF
TRBV12-3/TRBV12-4,few,TRBJ1-1,NA,TGTGCCAGCAGTTTACGGGCGGGGACCACTGAAGCTTTCTTT,CASSLRAGTTEAFF
TRBV4-1,NA,TRBJ2-7,TRBD2,TGCGCCAGCAGCCAGCTATCCGGGACTAGCAGGACCGAGCAGTACTTC,CASSQLSGTSRTEQYF
TRBV12-3/TRBV12-4,NA,TRBJ1-6,NA,TGTGCCAGCAGCAGCTCCTATAATTCACCCCTCCACTTT,CASSSSYNSPLHF